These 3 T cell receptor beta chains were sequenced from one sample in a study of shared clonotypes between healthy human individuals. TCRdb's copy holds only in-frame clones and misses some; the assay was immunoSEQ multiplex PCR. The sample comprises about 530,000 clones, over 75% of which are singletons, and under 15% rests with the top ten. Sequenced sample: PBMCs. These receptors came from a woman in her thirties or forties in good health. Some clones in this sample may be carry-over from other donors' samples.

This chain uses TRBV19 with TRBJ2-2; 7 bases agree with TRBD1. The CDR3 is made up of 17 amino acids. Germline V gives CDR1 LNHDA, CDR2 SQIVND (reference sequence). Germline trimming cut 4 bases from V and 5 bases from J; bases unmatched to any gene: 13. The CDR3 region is CASSTRTGVRGTGELFF. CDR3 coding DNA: TGTGCCAGTAGTACCCGAACAGGGGTGCGCGGGACCGGGGAGCTGTTTTTT.

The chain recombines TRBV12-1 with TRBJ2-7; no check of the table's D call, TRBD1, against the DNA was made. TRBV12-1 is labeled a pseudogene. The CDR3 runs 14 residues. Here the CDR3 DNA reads TGTGCCAGCAGCACCAGGGGGGAGAGATACGAGCAGTACTTC. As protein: CASSTRGERYEQYF.

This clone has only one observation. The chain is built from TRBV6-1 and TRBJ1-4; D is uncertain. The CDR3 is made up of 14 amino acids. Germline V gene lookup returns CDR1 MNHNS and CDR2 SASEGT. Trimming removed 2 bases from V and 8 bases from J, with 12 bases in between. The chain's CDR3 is CASSESWVDEKLFF. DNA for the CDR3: TGTGCCAGCAGTGAAAGTTGGGTAGACGAAAAACTGTTTTTT.